This is a list of T cell receptor beta chains from one sample in a study of OX40 agonist ivuxolimab in advanced cancers. Data came from immunoSEQ multiplex PCR; TCRdb stores just in-frame clones and leaves some out. The sample includes some 78,000 clones, 86% of them seen just once. This specimen consisted of CD4+ or CD8+ T cells sorted from blood, obtained in a trial of the OX40 agonist ivuxolimab. The receptors stem from an adult with an advanced solid tumor such as melanoma, head and neck, liver or kidney cancer. Each CDR3 is given with its conserved first and last residue. D genes are given only for firm matches. The listing skips clone size in some rows; elsewhere it reads once, few, many or a size class.

>NA|TRBV20-1|TRBJ2-3|NA
TGCAGTGCTAGAGGGTCAGATACGCAGTATTTT
CSARGSDTQYF
>NA|TRBV5-1|TRBJ1-1|NA
TGCGCCAGCAGCTACAGGTTAAAATTT
CASSYRLKF
>NA|TRBV7-3|TRBJ1-2|NA
TGTGCCAGCAGCTCCGGCCAGGCTGGCTACACCTTC
CASSSGQAGYTF
>TRBD1|TRBV7-2|TRBJ2-3|once
TGTGCCAGCAGCTGGGACAGGGTGGCAGATACGCAGTATTTT
CASSWDRVADTQYF
>TRBD1|TRBV6-5|TRBJ1-2|NA
TGTGCCAGCCGGGACAGTGATCCCGGCGGCTACACCTTC
CASRDSDPGGYTF
>NA|TRBV10-3|TRBJ1-2|NA
TGTGCCATCAGTGAGGGAACGACCGGGACGCAAAGCTATGGCTACACCTTC
CAISEGTTGTQSYGYTF
>NA|TRBV15|TRBJ1-1|NA
TGTGCCACCAGCTACGGACAGATCATGAACACTGAAGCTTTCTTT
CATSYGQIMNTEAFF
>NA|TRBV11-2|TRBJ2-1|few
TGTGCCAGCAGGCCTGAAGCCAATGAGCAGTTCTTC
CASRPEANEQFF
>NA|TRBV18|TRBJ1-1|NA
TGTGCCAGCTCCCAGGGACTCCAAGCTGAAGCTTTCTTT
CASSQGLQAEAFF
>NA|TRBV5-1|TRBJ1-2|NA
TGCGCCAGCAGCTTGGACATCCGGATGGTAGGCTACACCTTC
CASSLDIRMVGYTF
>NA|TRBV7-9|TRBJ2-3|NA
TGTGCCAGCAGCTTAGCAGGGCACTTCACAGATACGCAGTATTTT
CASSLAGHFTDTQYF
>TRBD2|TRBV19|TRBJ2-3|once
TGTGCCAGTAGTATTGGGGAGGGATGGCGGGGGGGCGAAGATACGCAGTATTTT
CASSIGEGWRGGEDTQYF
>TRBD1|TRBV5-6|TRBJ2-7|NA
TGTGCCAGCGGGTTCACGGGACAGGGCTACGAGCAGTACTTC
CASGFTGQGYEQYF